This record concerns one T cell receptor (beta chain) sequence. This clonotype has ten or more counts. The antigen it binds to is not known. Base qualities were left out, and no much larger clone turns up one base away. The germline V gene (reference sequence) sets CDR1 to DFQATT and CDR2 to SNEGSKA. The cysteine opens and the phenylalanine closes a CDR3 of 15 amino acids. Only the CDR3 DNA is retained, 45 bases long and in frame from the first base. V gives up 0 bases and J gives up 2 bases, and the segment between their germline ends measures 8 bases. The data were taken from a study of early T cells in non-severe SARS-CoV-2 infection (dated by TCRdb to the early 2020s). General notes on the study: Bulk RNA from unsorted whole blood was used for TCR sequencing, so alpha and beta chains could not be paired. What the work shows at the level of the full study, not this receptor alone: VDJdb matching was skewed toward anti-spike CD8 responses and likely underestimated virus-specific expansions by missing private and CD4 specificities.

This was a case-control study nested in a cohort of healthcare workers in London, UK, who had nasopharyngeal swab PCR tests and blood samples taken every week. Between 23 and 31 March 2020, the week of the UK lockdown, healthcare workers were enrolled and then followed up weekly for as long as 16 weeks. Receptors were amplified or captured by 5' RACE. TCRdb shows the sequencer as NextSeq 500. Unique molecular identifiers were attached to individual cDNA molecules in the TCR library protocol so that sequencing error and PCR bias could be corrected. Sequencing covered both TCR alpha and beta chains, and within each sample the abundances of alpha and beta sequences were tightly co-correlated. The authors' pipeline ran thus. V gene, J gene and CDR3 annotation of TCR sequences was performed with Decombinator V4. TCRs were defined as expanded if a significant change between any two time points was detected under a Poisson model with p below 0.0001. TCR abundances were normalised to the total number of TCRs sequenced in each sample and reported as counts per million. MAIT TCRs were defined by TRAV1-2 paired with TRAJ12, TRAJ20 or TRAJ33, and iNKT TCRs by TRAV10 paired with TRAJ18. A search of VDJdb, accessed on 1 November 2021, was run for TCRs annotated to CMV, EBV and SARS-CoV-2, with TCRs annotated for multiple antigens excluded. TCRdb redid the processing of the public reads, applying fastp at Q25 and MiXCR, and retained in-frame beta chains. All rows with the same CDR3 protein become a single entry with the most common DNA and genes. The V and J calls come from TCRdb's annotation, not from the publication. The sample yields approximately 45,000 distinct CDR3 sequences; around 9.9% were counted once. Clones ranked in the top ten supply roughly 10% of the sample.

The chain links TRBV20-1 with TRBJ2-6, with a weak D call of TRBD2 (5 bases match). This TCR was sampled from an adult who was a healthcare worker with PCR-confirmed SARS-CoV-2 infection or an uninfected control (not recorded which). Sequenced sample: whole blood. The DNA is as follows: TGCAGTGCTAGAGAAGCGGTTGCTGGGGCCAACGTCCTGACTTTC. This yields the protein CSAREAVAGANVLTF.